These T cell receptor beta chains were read from a single sample in a study of T cells in Graves' hyperthyroidism and ophthalmopathy. TCRdb re-analysed the multiplex PCR reads in MiXCR, keeping a single row per CDR3 protein. The data contain 190,000 or so distinct CDR3 sequences, about 17% of them singletons. Sequenced sample: blood. The receptors were sampled from a man between 35 and 55 years old with Graves' hyperthyroidism. Each CDR3 is given with its conserved first and last residue. The D gene is left open where the match is weak. Only some rows state a clone size, as once, few, many or a class for expanded clones.

NA	TRBV5-1	NA	TRBJ2-5	CASSAQEGGETQYF	TGCGCCAGCAGCGCACAGGAGGGAGGAGAGACCCAGTACTTC
TRBD2	TRBV4-3	NA	TRBJ2-1	CASSLLAGGQDEQFF	TGCGCCAGCAGCCTCCTAGCGGGGGGGCAGGATGAGCAGTTCTTC
TRBD2	TRBV7-2	many	TRBJ2-7	CASSTQASGGELIYEQYF	TGTGCCAGCAGCACCCAGGCTAGCGGGGGGGAACTAATCTACGAGCAGTACTTC
NA	TRBV5-5	many	TRBJ2-1	CASSLWGVSYNEQFF	TGTGCCAGCAGCTTGTGGGGGGTATCCTACAATGAGCAGTTCTTC
NA	TRBV30	NA	TRBJ1-5	CAWRGGPQHF	TGTGCCTGGAGGGGTGGGCCCCAGCATTTT
NA	TRBV28	many	TRBJ2-7	CASSPGPSPEQYF	TGTGCCAGCAGTCCCGGGCCCTCCCCCGAGCAGTACTTC
NA	TRBV7-2	many	TRBJ2-2	CASSPRRSANTGELFF	TGTGCCAGCAGCCCCCGGCGGTCCGCGAACACCGGGGAGCTGTTTTTT
NA	TRBV7-3	NA	TRBJ1-2	CASSLKDDRHGYTF	TGTGCCAGCAGCTTAAAGGACGACCGCCATGGCTACACCTTC
NA	TRBV7-2	NA	TRBJ2-2	CASILAPGLGELFF	TGTGCCAGCATTCTAGCACCCGGACTCGGGGAGCTGTTTTTT
NA	TRBV7-8	many	TRBJ2-7	CASSFGNYEQYF	TGTGCCAGCAGCTTCGGTAACTACGAGCAGTACTTC
NA	TRBV28	many	TRBJ1-5	CASTGGDGGSSNQPQHF	TGTGCCAGCACCGGGGGGGACGGAGGTTCTAGCAATCAGCCCCAGCATTTT
TRBD1	TRBV20-1	many	TRBJ2-1	CSASLQGQGTPEQFF	TGCAGTGCTAGCCTCCAGGGACAGGGGACCCCTGAGCAGTTCTTC
TRBD1	TRBV6-2/TRBV6-3	many	TRBJ1-5	CASNPGQGDQPQHF	TGTGCCAGCAACCCCGGACAGGGAGATCAGCCCCAGCATTTT
NA	TRBV30	many	TRBJ2-7	CAWRNQEGQPASYEQYF	TGTGCCTGGAGGAACCAGGAGGGACAGCCAGCGTCTTACGAGCAGTACTTC
NA	TRBV7-3	many	TRBJ1-4	CASSQGPSINEKLFF	TGTGCCAGCAGCCAGGGGCCTAGCATCAATGAAAAACTGTTTTTT
NA	TRBV30	many	TRBJ1-6	CAWSPRGGDSPLHF	TGTGCCTGGAGCCCACGGGGCGGAGATTCACCCCTCCACTTT